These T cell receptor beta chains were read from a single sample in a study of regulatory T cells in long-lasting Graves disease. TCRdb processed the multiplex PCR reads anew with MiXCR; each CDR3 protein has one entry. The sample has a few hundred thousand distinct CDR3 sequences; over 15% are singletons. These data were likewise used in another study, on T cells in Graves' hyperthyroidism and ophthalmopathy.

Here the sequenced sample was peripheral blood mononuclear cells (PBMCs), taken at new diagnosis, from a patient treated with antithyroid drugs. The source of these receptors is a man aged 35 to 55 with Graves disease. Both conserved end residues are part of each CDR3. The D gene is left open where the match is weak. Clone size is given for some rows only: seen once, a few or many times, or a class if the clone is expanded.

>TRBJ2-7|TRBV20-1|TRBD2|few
CSAQRGAPYEQYF
TGCAGTGCACAGCGGGGGGCCCCCTACGAGCAGTACTTC
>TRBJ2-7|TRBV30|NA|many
CAWGYSVYEQYF
TGTGCCTGGGGCTACAGCGTCTACGAGCAGTACTTC
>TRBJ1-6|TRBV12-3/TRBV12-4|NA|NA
CASSSGRTYNSPLHF
TGTGCCAGCAGTTCTGGGCGGACATATAATTCACCCCTCCACTTT
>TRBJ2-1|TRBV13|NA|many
CASSLDGTGIDEQFF
TGTGCCAGCAGCTTAGACGGGACGGGGATCGATGAGCAGTTCTTC
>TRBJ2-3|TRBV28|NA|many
CATQSRAYTDTQYF
TGTGCCACCCAGTCCCGGGCTTACACAGATACGCAGTATTTT
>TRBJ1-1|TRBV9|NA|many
CASSVGQAEGTEAFF
TGTGCCAGCAGCGTAGGGCAGGCGGAGGGCACTGAAGCTTTCTTT
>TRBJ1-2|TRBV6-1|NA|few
CASSPRGFGLGYTF
TGTGCCAGCAGTCCCCGGGGTTTCGGGCTAGGCTACACCTTC
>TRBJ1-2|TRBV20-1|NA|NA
CSAPGLSYGYTF
TGCAGTGCACCGGGACTCTCGTATGGCTACACCTTC
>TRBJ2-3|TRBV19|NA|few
CASTLGTANTDTQYF
TGTGCCAGTACGCTCGGGACTGCCAACACAGATACGCAGTATTTT
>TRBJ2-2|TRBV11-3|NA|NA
CASRPGQWSLTGELFF
TGTGCCAGCAGACCGGGACAATGGTCTCTCACCGGGGAGCTGTTTTTT
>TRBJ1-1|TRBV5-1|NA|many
CASSLGGEPTEAFF
TGCGCCAGCAGCTTGGGCGGAGAACCCACTGAAGCTTTCTTT
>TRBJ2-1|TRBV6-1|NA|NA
CAGAGYPLNEQFF
TGTGCCGGCGCGGGCTATCCCCTCAATGAGCAGTTCTTC
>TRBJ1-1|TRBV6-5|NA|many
CASSYYLGGNTEAFF
TGTGCCAGCAGTTACTACCTCGGGGGAAACACTGAAGCTTTCTTT
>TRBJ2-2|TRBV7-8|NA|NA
CASSLEVVGVSGELFF
TGTGCCAGCAGCTTAGAAGTGGTAGGGGTCAGCGGGGAGCTGTTTTTT
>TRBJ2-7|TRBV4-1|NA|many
CASSQDYRWTEQYF
TGCGCCAGCAGCCAAGATTACAGGTGGACCGAGCAGTACTTC
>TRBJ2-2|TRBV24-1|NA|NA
CATSDTPNTGELFF
TGTGCCACCAGTGATACACCGAACACCGGGGAGCTGTTTTTT
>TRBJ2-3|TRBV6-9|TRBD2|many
CASSFPLAGGTDTQYF
TGTGCCAGCAGTTTCCCTCTAGCGGGGGGCACAGATACGCAGTATTTT
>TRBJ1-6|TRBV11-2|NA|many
CASSLGGTLHF
TGTGCCAGCAGCTTAGGGGGTACCCTCCACTTT
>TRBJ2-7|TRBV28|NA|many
CASSLAGRSSYEQYF
TGCGCCAGCAGCTTGGCAGGAAGGAGCTCCTACGAGCAGTACTTC
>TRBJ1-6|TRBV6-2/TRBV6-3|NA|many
CASRGRAAYNSPLHF
TGTGCCAGCAGAGGGCGGGCGGCTTATAATTCACCCCTCCACTTT
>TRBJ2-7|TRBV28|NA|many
CASSLSIAGQYF
TGTGCCAGCAGTTTATCTATTGCAGGGCAGTACTTC
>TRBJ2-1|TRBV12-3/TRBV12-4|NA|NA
CASSVTEYNEQFF
TGTGCCAGCAGCGTGACAGAATACAATGAGCAGTTCTTC
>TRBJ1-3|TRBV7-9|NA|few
CASSLVLGNTIYF
TGTGCCAGCAGCTTAGTATTGGGAAACACCATATATTTT
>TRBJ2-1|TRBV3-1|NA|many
CASSQNRRLSSYNEQFF
TGTGCCAGCAGCCAGAATCGTCGGCTTTCCTCCTACAATGAGCAGTTCTTC
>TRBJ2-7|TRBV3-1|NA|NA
CASSRLRGYEQYF
TGTGCCAGCAGCCGTCTCCGGGGGTACGAGCAGTACTTC
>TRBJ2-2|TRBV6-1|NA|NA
CASSGPGEVGELFF
TGTGCCAGCAGTGGACCAGGGGAAGTCGGGGAGCTGTTTTTT
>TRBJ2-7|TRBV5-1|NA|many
CASSAQGHEQYF
TGCGCCAGCAGCGCACAGGGCCACGAGCAGTACTTC
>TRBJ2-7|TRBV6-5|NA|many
CASSYGGDPHEQYF
TGTGCCAGCAGTTACGGGGGAGACCCCCACGAGCAGTACTTC
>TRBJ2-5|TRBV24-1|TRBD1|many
CATSDTGQGVETQYF
TGTGCCACCAGTGACACGGGACAGGGGGTAGAGACCCAGTACTTC
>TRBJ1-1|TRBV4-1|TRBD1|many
CASSPHWDSWNTEAFF
TGCGCCAGCAGCCCTCACTGGGACAGCTGGAACACTGAAGCTTTCTTT
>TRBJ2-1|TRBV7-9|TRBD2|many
CASRPTSGGEQFF
TGTGCCAGCAGGCCGACTAGCGGGGGGGAGCAGTTCTTC
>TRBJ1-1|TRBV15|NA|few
CATSRGGPMNTEAFF
TGTGCCACCAGCAGAGGTGGTCCCATGAACACTGAAGCTTTCTTT
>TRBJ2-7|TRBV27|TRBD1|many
CASSYSGGSPYEQYF
TGTGCCAGCAGTTATTCAGGGGGTAGTCCCTACGAGCAGTACTTC
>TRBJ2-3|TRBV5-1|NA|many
CASSSGGPSTDTQYF
TGTGCCAGCAGCTCTGGCGGGCCTAGCACAGATACGCAGTATTTT
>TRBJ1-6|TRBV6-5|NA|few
CASSYQADSGNSPLHF
TGTGCCAGCAGTTACCAAGCTGACAGCGGCAATTCACCCCTCCACTTT
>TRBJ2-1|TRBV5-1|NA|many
CASSLVSGAGDNEQFF
TGCGCCAGCAGCTTGGTGTCGGGGGCGGGGGACAATGAGCAGTTCTTC
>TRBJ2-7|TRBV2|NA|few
CASSESTTFYEQYF
TGTGCCAGCAGTGAAAGTACTACCTTCTACGAGCAGTACTTC
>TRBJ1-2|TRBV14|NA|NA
CASSQGLSDYGYTF
TGTGCCAGCAGCCAAGGCCTCAGCGACTATGGCTACACCTTC
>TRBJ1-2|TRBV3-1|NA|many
CASSQHGGTAGNYGYTF
TGTGCCAGCAGCCAACATGGCGGGACGGCGGGGAACTATGGCTACACCTTC
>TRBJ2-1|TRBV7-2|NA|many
CASSRLGLHVGHEQFF
TGTGCCAGCAGCCGCCTAGGACTACACGTTGGTCATGAGCAGTTCTTC
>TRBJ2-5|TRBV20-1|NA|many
CSARVDPRETQYF
TGCAGTGCTAGAGTGGACCCGCGAGAGACCCAGTACTTC
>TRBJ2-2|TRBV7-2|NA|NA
CASSLTRVSGMSGELFF
TGTGCCAGCAGCCTAACCAGGGTATCAGGGATGTCCGGGGAGCTGTTTTTT
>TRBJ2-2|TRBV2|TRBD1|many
CASRGQGRYTGELFF
TGTGCCAGCAGGGGACAGGGTCGGTACACCGGGGAGCTGTTTTTT
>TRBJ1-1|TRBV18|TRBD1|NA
CASSRGGGLMRSTEAFF
TGTGCCAGCTCCCGGGGAGGGGGCTTGATGCGGTCGACTGAAGCTTTCTTT
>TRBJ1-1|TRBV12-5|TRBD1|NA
CASGLRTGYLMNTEAFF
TGTGCTAGTGGTCTCCGGACAGGGTACCTAATGAACACTGAAGCTTTCTTT
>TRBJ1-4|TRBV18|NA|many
CASSPTAREKLFF
TGTGCCAGCTCACCGACTGCTCGTGAAAAACTGTTTTTT
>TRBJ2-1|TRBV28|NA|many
CASSWTAYNEQFF
TGTGCCAGCAGTTGGACAGCTTACAATGAGCAGTTCTTC
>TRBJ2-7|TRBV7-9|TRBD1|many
CASSAPGQGHYEQYF
TGTGCCAGCAGCGCCCCGGGACAGGGTCACTACGAGCAGTACTTC
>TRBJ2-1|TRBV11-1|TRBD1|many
CASSRRKGQGRFNEQFF
TGTGCCAGCAGCCGAAGAAAAGGACAGGGGCGGTTCAATGAGCAGTTCTTC
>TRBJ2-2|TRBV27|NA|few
CASSWGLATGELFF
TGTGCCAGCAGTTGGGGTCTTGCCACCGGGGAGCTGTTTTTT
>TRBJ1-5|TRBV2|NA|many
CASSPGRGGQPQHF
TGTGCCAGCTCCCCGGGGCGGGGCGGTCAGCCCCAGCATTTT